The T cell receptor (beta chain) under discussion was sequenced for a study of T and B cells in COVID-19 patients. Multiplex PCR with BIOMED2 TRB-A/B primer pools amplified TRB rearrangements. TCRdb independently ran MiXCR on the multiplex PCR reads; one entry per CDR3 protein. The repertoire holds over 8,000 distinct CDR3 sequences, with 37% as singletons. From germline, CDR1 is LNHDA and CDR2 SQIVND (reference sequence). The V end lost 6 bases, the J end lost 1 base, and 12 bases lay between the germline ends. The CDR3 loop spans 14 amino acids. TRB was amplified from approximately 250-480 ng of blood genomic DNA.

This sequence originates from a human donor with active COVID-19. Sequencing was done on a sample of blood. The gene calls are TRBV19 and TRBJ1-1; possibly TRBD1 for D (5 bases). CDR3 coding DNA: TGTGCCAGTAGCCTGGGACTAGGGAACACTGAAGCTTTCTTT. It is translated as CASSLGLGNTEAFF.